A selection of T cell receptor beta chains follows, all from one sample in a study of CD8 T cells in ankylosing spondylitis. TCRdb reprocessed the 5' RACE reads with MiXCR, giving one entry per CDR3 protein. The data show about 160,000 distinct CDR3 sequences, 15% to 20% seen once. The source material was blood, either unsorted or a sorted T cell fraction (not recorded which). These receptors were obtained from a male donor with ankylosing spondylitis or in good health (not recorded which). CDR3s include the opening cysteine and the closing phenylalanine or tryptophan. The D gene is left open where the match is weak. Only part of the rows carry a size: once, few, many, or a class if the clone is expanded.

>TRBV6-5|13|NA|many|TRBJ1-2
CASSYDGIYGYTF
TGTGCCAGCAGTTACGACGGGATTTATGGCTACACCTTC
>TRBV28|15|NA|NA|TRBJ2-2
CASNPGGVNTGELFF
TGTGCCAGCAACCCCGGAGGGGTTAACACCGGGGAGCTGTTTTTT
>TRBV5-1|14|TRBD1|many|TRBJ1-4
CASSSGQGFEKLFF
TGCGCCAGCAGCTCCGGACAGGGCTTCGAAAAACTGTTTTTT
>TRBV5-1|15|NA|NA|TRBJ2-2
CASSFGTGNTGELFF
TGCGCCAGCAGCTTCGGGACGGGGAACACCGGGGAGCTGTTTTTT
>TRBV15|16|TRBD2|many|TRBJ2-3
CATSTRLAGGADTQYF
TGTGCCACCAGCACCCGACTAGCGGGAGGCGCAGATACGCAGTATTTT
>TRBV7-9|13|NA|few|TRBJ2-3
CASSLRQTDTQYF
TGTGCCAGCAGCTTACGACAGACAGATACGCAGTATTTT
>TRBV20-1|14|TRBD1|many|TRBJ1-1
CSATGGGRGTEAFF
TGCAGTGCGACAGGGGGGGGCCGGGGCACTGAAGCTTTCTTT
>TRBV29-1|12|NA|NA|TRBJ2-7
CSALSGLLGQYF
TGCAGCGCTCTATCGGGTCTCTTGGGGCAGTACTTC
>TRBV27|14|TRBD1|NA|TRBJ2-7
CASSFTGGLYEQYF
TGTGCCAGCAGTTTTACAGGGGGGCTTTACGAGCAGTACTTC
>TRBV20-1|13|NA|many|TRBJ2-1
CSARPAGHDEQFF
TGCAGTGCCCGACCAGCGGGACACGATGAGCAGTTCTTC
>TRBV20-1|14|TRBD2|NA|TRBJ2-3
CSCGTSGRGDTQYF
TGCAGCTGCGGGACTAGCGGGAGAGGAGATACGCAGTATTTT
>TRBV24-1|13|NA|NA|TRBJ2-3
CATSLRVVDTQYF
TGTGCCACCAGCCTTAGGGTGGTAGATACGCAGTATTTT
>TRBV2|17|TRBD1|NA|TRBJ2-3
CTSSVHRGQWGTDTQYF
TGTACCAGCAGTGTGCACAGGGGGCAATGGGGCACAGATACGCAGTATTTT
>TRBV29-1|15|NA|many|TRBJ2-4
CSVEDSGKAKNIQYF
TGCAGCGTTGAAGATTCGGGGAAGGCCAAAAACATTCAGTACTTC
>TRBV29-1|13|NA|many|TRBJ2-2
CSVDRGATGELFF
TGCAGCGTTGATAGGGGAGCCACCGGGGAGCTGTTTTTT
>TRBV4-1|15|NA|NA|TRBJ2-7
CASSQVGRRVYEQYF
TGCGCCAGCAGCCAAGTTGGACGGAGGGTGTACGAGCAGTACTTC
>TRBV2|17|NA|many|TRBJ2-2
CASSPPAGTTNTGELFF
TGTGCCAGCAGCCCACCAGCCGGGACAACGAACACCGGGGAGCTGTTTTTT
>TRBV10-3|14|TRBD1|NA|TRBJ1-1
CAISPDRGNTEAFF
TGTGCCATCAGTCCGGACAGGGGAAACACTGAAGCTTTCTTT
>TRBV4-2|14|TRBD1|NA|TRBJ2-3
CASSPAGGRNTQYF
TGTGCCAGCAGCCCCGCAGGGGGCCGCAATACGCAGTATTTT
>TRBV7-2|14|NA|NA|TRBJ2-2
CASSFRDFAGELFF
TGTGCCAGCAGCTTCCGGGACTTTGCCGGGGAGCTGTTTTTT
>TRBV7-2|15|NA|NA|TRBJ1-4
CASSLFGPLNEKLFF
TGTGCCAGCAGCTTATTTGGGCCCCTTAATGAAAAACTGTTTTTT
>TRBV5-1|16|TRBD1|NA|TRBJ1-2
CASSITGDREYYGYTF
TGCGCCAGCAGCATAACCGGGGACAGGGAGTACTATGGCTACACCTTC
>TRBV29-1|15|TRBD1|many|TRBJ2-7
CSAQSQGDNLNEQYF
TGCAGCGCTCAATCCCAGGGGGATAACCTAAACGAGCAGTACTTC
>TRBV10-2|14|NA|many|TRBJ2-2
CASRGSSNTGELFF
TGCGCCAGCAGGGGGTCTTCGAACACCGGGGAGCTGTTTTTT
>TRBV12-3/TRBV12-4|14|NA|NA|TRBJ1-4
CASSFRGLNEKLFF
TGTGCCAGCAGTTTCCGGGGCCTTAATGAAAAACTGTTTTTT
>TRBV12-3/TRBV12-4|15|NA|NA|TRBJ1-5
CASSSWGMGAQPQHF
TGTGCCAGCAGTTCGTGGGGTATGGGGGCTCAGCCCCAGCATTTT
>TRBV21-1|15|NA|many|TRBJ2-7
CASSKKEDRAYEQYF
TGTGCCAGCAGCAAAAAGGAGGACAGGGCATACGAGCAGTACTTC
>TRBV5-1|16|TRBD1|NA|TRBJ2-2
CASSYGQGGNTGELFF
TGCGCCAGCAGCTACGGACAGGGTGGGAACACCGGGGAGCTGTTTTTT
>TRBV2|15|NA|NA|TRBJ2-7
CASKENRQLSYEQYF
TGTGCCAGCAAGGAAAATAGACAGCTCTCCTACGAGCAGTACTTC
>TRBV12-3/TRBV12-4|14|NA|NA|TRBJ1-2
CASRTSGGSDGYTF
TGTGCCAGCAGGACCTCGGGGGGGTCCGATGGCTACACCTTC
>TRBV12-3/TRBV12-4|13|NA|few|TRBJ2-3
CASSGLLGGNRYF
TGTGCCAGCAGCGGACTCCTCGGGGGTAATCGGTATTTT
>TRBV4-1|16|NA|NA|TRBJ1-5
CASSQERWTANQPQHF
TGCGCCAGCAGCCAAGAAAGATGGACAGCCAATCAGCCCCAGCATTTT
>TRBV6-5|13|NA|few|TRBJ2-2
CASRRLAAGELFF
TGTGCCAGCAGACGGCTAGCTGCCGGGGAGCTGTTTTTT
>TRBV20-1|13|TRBD1|many|TRBJ1-5
CSGGQGVEQPQHF
TGCAGTGGGGGACAGGGGGTAGAACAGCCCCAGCATTTT
>TRBV6-5|16|TRBD1|NA|TRBJ1-5
CASSSWTGRSNQPQHF
TGTGCCAGCAGTTCCTGGACAGGGAGGAGCAATCAGCCCCAACATTTT
>TRBV28|16|NA|many|TRBJ1-3
CASSFRDLSSGNTIYF
TGTGCCAGCAGCTTTCGGGACCTGAGCTCTGGAAACACCATATATTTT
>TRBV6-5|14|TRBD2|NA|TRBJ2-7
CASSYAGTTYEQYF
TGTGCCAGCAGTTACGCCGGGACTACCTACGAGCAGTACTTC
>TRBV7-8|15|TRBD1|many|TRBJ1-6
CASSLTGQYNSPLHF
TGTGCCAGCAGCCTTACGGGACAGTATAATTCACCCCTCCACTTT
>TRBV5-1|14|NA|many|TRBJ2-3
CASATGTSTDTQYF
TGCGCCAGCGCTACAGGGACTAGCACAGATACGCAGTATTTT
>TRBV20-1|14|TRBD1|many|TRBJ1-2
CSARETGWAYGYTF
TGCAGTGCTAGAGAGACAGGGTGGGCCTATGGCTACACCTTC
>TRBV5-1|15|TRBD1|NA|TRBJ1-1
CASGRTGGKNTEAFF
TGCGCCAGCGGCCGGACAGGGGGCAAGAACACTGAAGCTTTCTTT
>TRBV19|14|TRBD2|NA|TRBJ2-1
CASRIGLAGGEQFF
TGTGCCAGTAGGATCGGACTAGCGGGAGGTGAGCAGTTCTTC
>TRBV20-1|12|NA|many|TRBJ1-1
CSRNRVDTEAFF
TGCAGTCGAAACAGGGTGGACACTGAAGCTTTCTTT
>TRBV18|15|TRBD1|many|TRBJ1-1
CASSPQGQGQTEAFF
TGTGCCAGCTCACCACAGGGACAGGGGCAGACTGAAGCTTTCTTT
>TRBV10-3|13|NA|NA|TRBJ1-1
CAISEMVDTEAFF
TGTGCCATCAGTGAGATGGTGGACACTGAAGCTTTCTTT
>TRBV5-4|16|TRBD1|few|TRBJ2-6
CASSGGQGPGANVLTF
TGTGCCAGCAGCGGGGGACAGGGGCCTGGGGCCAACGTCCTGACTTTC
>TRBV12-3/TRBV12-4|14|TRBD1|few|TRBJ1-5
CASSWSEGGQPQHF
TGTGCCAGCAGTTGGTCAGAAGGGGGCCAGCCCCAGCATTTT
>TRBV5-1|15|NA|many|TRBJ2-6
CASSLGGSGANVLTF
TGCGCCAGCAGCTTGGGAGGCTCTGGGGCCAACGTCCTGACTTTC
>TRBV20-1|15|NA|many|TRBJ2-7
CSAKHTPAGGYEQYF
TGCAGTGCTAAGCATACCCCCGCTGGGGGCTACGAGCAGTACTTC